This paragraph reports one TCR beta chain. Its target is unknown. The sample is drawn from a study of shared clonotypes between healthy human individuals. Notes on the study in general: Larger estimated richness was generally seen in naive subsets than in memory subsets.

V lost 1 base, J lost 5 bases, and 3 bases lay in between. Germline values: CDR1 LNHNV, CDR2 YYDKDF (reference sequence). This CDR3 region has 11 residues. The deep-level immunoSEQ assay was used. Profiled with immunoSEQ multiplex PCR; TCRdb holds only in-frame clones, not every one. The sample comprises 630,000 or so clones, 95% to 98% of which are singletons, and roughly 0.29% rests with the top ten. CD45RO negativity and positive selection for CCR7 defined naive CD8 cells, a population that excluded terminally differentiated effector memory CD45RA+ cells. All donors were healthy HIV-negative adults lacking recent acute infections or vaccinations. Adult Caucasians living in Nashville, Tennessee made up all of the donors.

The TCR comes from a man in his thirties or forties in good health. This chain uses TRBV15 with TRBJ2-7; no clear D. Sequences were obtained from naive CD8+ T cells sorted from blood. The CDR3 sequence is CATSRGHEQYF. For the CDR3, the DNA is TGTGCCACCAGCAGAGGACACGAGCAGTACTTC.